The next 27 T cell receptor beta chains were all read from a single sample in a study of identical twins. Via MiXCR, TCRdb re-called the 5' RACE reads, giving one row per CDR3 protein. The sample lists around 490,000 distinct CDR3 sequences; roughly 15% were seen once. The same sample was also used in a study of yellow fever vaccine responses in identical twins.

Sequencing was done on a sample of CD4+ T cells sorted from blood. The receptors shown here come from a young woman in good health.

This clonotype was seen a handful of times. The chain combines TRBV4-2 with TRBJ1-4; D not resolved. From germline, CDR1 is LGHNA and CDR2 YNFKEQ. V gave up 3 bases and J gave up 0 bases, with 8 bases separating them. The CDR3 is 15 residues long. DNA of the CDR3: TGTGCCAGCAGCCAGCCGGGTGCAACTAATGAAAAACTGTTTTTT. Translation gives CASSQPGATNEKLFF.

CDR3 region: CASTDTRQNTEAFF. The CDR3, as DNA: TGTGCCAGCACCGACACACGACAGAACACTGAAGCTTTCTTT. The V call is TRBV6-1, the J call TRBJ1-1, with no clear D. The CDR3 is 14 amino acids. In germline, CDR1 is MNHNS, CDR2 SASEGT. The V end was cut by 7 bases, the J end by 1 base, with 13 bases between.

The chain is built from TRBV14 and TRBJ1-1; maybe TRBD1 (5 bases). Trimming cost V 6 bases and J 5 bases, with 10 bases left between them. CDR1 is SGHDN, CDR2 FVKESK, per germline. The CDR3 is 12 amino acids. Written as DNA, the CDR3 is TGTGCCAGCAGAGGGGTGAGGACTGAAGCTTTCTTT. The encoded protein is CASRGVRTEAFF.

J is TRBJ2-7 and V is TRBV20-1, with 14 positions matching TRBD2. The CDR3 spans 16 residues. The V and J ends lost 6 bases and 2 bases, in that order; junction bases with no gene match: 9. Germline CDR1 is DFQATT and CDR2 is SNEGSKA (reference sequence). The CDR3 coding sequence is TGCAGTGCGAAGACTAGCGGGGGGGCAGGGACCTACGAGCAGTACGTC. Translation gives CSAKTSGGAGTYEQYV.

This clonotype showed up just a few times. J is TRBJ2-5 and V is TRBV24-1; D gene ambiguous. Germline assignment: CDR1 KGHDR and CDR2 SFDVKD. The ends were cut back, 4 bases at V and 5 bases at J, with 13 bases in the middle. This CDR3 region has 14 residues. This chain's CDR3 is CATSDGPRAETQYF. Written as DNA, the CDR3 is TGTGCCACCAGTGACGGGCCGCGCGCGGAGACCCAGTACTTC.

The gene calls are TRBV7-3 and TRBJ2-3, with D perhaps matching TRBD1 (6 bases). This CDR3 spans 15 amino acids. The ends were cut back, 5 bases at V and 2 bases at J, with 14 bases in the middle. CDR1 and CDR2 (germline): SGHTA, FQGTGA. In nucleotides, the CDR3 is TGTGCCAGCAGCAGCGGACAGATATTCACAGATACGCAGTATTTT. Translation: CASSSGQIFTDTQYF. The whole variable domain, remainder taken from reference TRBV7-3 and TRBJ2-3, is GAGVSQTPSNKVTEKGKYVELRCDPISGHTALYWYRQSLGQGPEFLIYFQGTGAADDSGLPNDRFFAVRPEGSVSTLKIQRTERGDSAVYLCASSSGQIFTDTQYFGPGTRLTVL.

The J gene is TRBJ2-5, the V gene TRBV24-1; TRBD2 agrees at 8 bases. The ends lost 3 bases at V and 0 bases at J; junction bases unmatched: 14. Looked up from germline, CDR1 is KGHDR and CDR2 is SFDVKD. CDR3 length: 19 amino acids. The CDR3 reads CATSDHLSPSLADQETQYF. The CDR3 DNA is TGTGCCACCAGTGATCACCTAAGCCCCTCACTAGCGGACCAAGAGACCCAGTACTTC.

In its sample, this clonotype was seen a few times. The chain employs TRBV7-3 and TRBJ2-7; 9 bases map to TRBD1. CDR3 length: 16 amino acids. Per the germline V gene, CDR1 is SGHTA and CDR2 is FQGTGA. The J segment lost 1 base and the V segment lost 2 bases, leaving 6 bases of the junction unmatched. This CDR3 is CASSLGGQGTSYEQYF. The CDR3 DNA sequence: TGTGCCAGCAGCTTAGGGGGACAGGGCACATCCTACGAGCAGTACTTC.

V usage is TRBV5-1 and J usage is TRBJ1-1; TRBD1 matches 11 bases. The CDR3 is 16 amino acids. The germline V gene has CDR1 SGHRS and CDR2 YFSETQ. Unmatched junction bases numbered 8, after V lost 3 bases and J lost 4 bases. The CDR3 DNA reads TGCGCCAGCAGCTCAAGGACAGGGGGCCGCTCCACTGAAGCTTTCTTT. It translates to CASSSRTGGRSTEAFF.

The chain employs TRBV24-1 and TRBJ2-1; D gene unclear. CDR1 is KGHDR, CDR2 SFDVKD, per germline. The CDR3 totals 15 residues. Trimming removed 4 bases from V and 5 bases from J, with 14 bases in between. The DNA of the CDR3 is TGTGCCACCAGTGACCCGTCAAACTTGGACAATGAGCAGTTCTTC. The encoded protein is CATSDPSNLDNEQFF.

The chain joins TRBV7-2 to TRBJ2-1; 7 nucleotides match TRBD2. Germline assignment: CDR1 SGHTA and CDR2 FQGNSA. The J segment lost 0 bases and the V segment lost 0 bases, leaving 2 bases of the junction unmatched. The CDR3 loop spans 16 amino acids. The CDR3 protein is CASSLAGGISYNEQFF. CDR3 nucleotides: TGTGCCAGCAGCTTAGCGGGGGGGATCTCCTACAATGAGCAGTTCTTC.

This sequence joins TRBV7-2 and TRBJ2-5; the D call may be TRBD1 or TRBD2 (5 bases each). The CDR3 loop spans 14 amino acids. CDR1 is SGHTA, CDR2 FQGNSA, per germline. V was shortened by 5 bases and J by 4 bases, with 14 bases between the two germline ends. The chain's CDR3 is CASSPWGTRETQYF. The CDR3 nucleotides are TGTGCCAGCAGCCCTTGGGGCACTAGAGAGACCCAGTACTTC.

The rearrangement links TRBV7-3 to TRBJ2-5, with no clear D. V was pared by 2 bases and J by 5 bases, with 9 bases between. Germline values: CDR1 SGHTA, CDR2 FQGTGA. The CDR3 has 13 amino acids. In nucleotides, the CDR3 is TGTGCCAGCAGCTTAGCATACGGGGAGACCCAGTACTTC. The encoded protein is CASSLAYGETQYF.

The rearrangement uses TRBV18 and TRBJ2-1; TRBD2 matches 8 bases. The CDR3 consists of 16 residues. V shed 0 bases, J shed 6 bases, and the junction held 7 bases outside the gene matches. Germline values: CDR1 KGHSH, CDR2 LQKENI. In DNA, the CDR3 is TGTGCCAGCTCACCACCGGGGGAGCTAGCGGGCAATGAGCAGTTCTTC. Amino acid sequence: CASSPPGELAGNEQFF.

In its sample, this clonotype was seen a few times. This chain uses TRBV24-1 with TRBJ2-7, with no clear D. V lost 4 bases and J 1 base, leaving 10 bases between the germline ends. Germline lookup yields CDR1 KGHDR and CDR2 SFDVKD. This CDR3 comprises 14 residues. The CDR3 region is CATSDPTESYEQYF. CDR3 DNA sequence: TGTGCCACCAGTGACCCCACAGAGTCCTACGAGCAGTACTTC.

This rearrangement joins TRBV2 to TRBJ2-2; 8 nucleotides match TRBD2. The V gene end was trimmed by 8 bases and the J gene end by 4 bases; junction bases not matched to a gene: 12. This CDR3 comprises 16 residues. Germline CDR1 and CDR2: SNHLY and FYNNEI. The CDR3 sequence: CASEYHPSGFTGELFF. The CDR3 DNA follows: TGTGCCAGCGAATACCACCCTAGCGGGTTCACCGGGGAGCTGTTTTTT. Based on the CDR3 plus reference TRBV2 and TRBJ2-2, the full variable domain is EPEVTQTPSHQVTQMGQEVILRCVPISNHLYFYWYRQILGQKVEFLVSFYNNEISEKSEIFDDQFSVERPDGSNFTLKIRSTKLEDSAMYFCASEYHPSGFTGELFFGEGSRLTVL.

V gene TRBV20-1 combines with J gene TRBJ2-2; 11 positions match TRBD2. V gave up 2 bases and J gave up 6 bases; unmatched junction bases: 8. CDR1 and CDR2 (germline): DFQATT, SNEGSKA (reference sequence). This CDR3 is 16 amino acids long. This CDR3 reads CSARTSGSSVSGELFF. CDR3 nucleotides: TGCAGTGCTAGAACTAGCGGGAGTAGCGTCTCCGGGGAGCTGTTTTTT.

This clonotype was recorded a few times. The genes are TRBV7-3 and TRBJ2-1, with a possible D match to TRBD1 (5 bases). From germline, CDR1 is SGHTA and CDR2 FQGTGA. The CDR3 runs 14 residues. V was pared by 0 bases and J by 7 bases, with 10 bases between. This CDR3 is CASSLTTTGNEQFF. The CDR3 nucleotides read TGTGCCAGCAGCTTAACCACCACAGGAAATGAGCAGTTCTTC.

Only a few counts were recorded for this clonotype. The chain couples TRBV5-4 to TRBJ2-7; no definite D call. The ends were cut back, 4 bases at V and 5 bases at J, with 10 bases in the middle. Germline V lookup: CDR1 SGHNT, CDR2 YYREEE (reference sequence). The CDR3 is made up of 12 amino acids. CDR3 sequence: CASSPNFDEQYF. CDR3 nucleotides: TGTGCCAGCAGCCCGAATTTTGACGAGCAGTACTTC.

This clonotype appeared a few times. The rearrangement links TRBV24-1 to TRBJ2-3; either TRBD1 or TRBD2 may fit D (5 bases each). Between the trimmed V and J ends, which lost 1 base and 2 bases, there was a span of 12 bases. Germline V lookup: CDR1 KGHDR, CDR2 SFDVKD. CDR3 length: 16 amino acids. The CDR3 DNA is TGTGCCACCAGTGATTTCAACCCGGGGACCACAGATACGCAGTATTTT. Translating it yields CATSDFNPGTTDTQYF.

This clonotype was observed a few times. CDR3 loop: CASSEGGSSYEQYV. For the CDR3, the DNA is TGTGCCAGCAGTGAAGGAGGGAGCTCCTACGAGCAGTACGTC. The V and J genes are TRBV6-1 and TRBJ2-7; D possibly corresponds to TRBD2 (5 bases). Germline CDR1 reads MNHNS; CDR2 reads SASEGT. Trimming cost V 1 base and J 0 bases, with 7 bases left between them. The CDR3 extends over 14 amino acids.

This chain uses TRBV12-3 or TRBV12-4 with TRBJ2-3; TRBD2 is a possible D gene (5 bases). V was trimmed by 4 bases and J by 0 bases, leaving 11 bases between them. This CDR3 spans 15 amino acids. CDR3: CASSSSGASTDTQYF. The CDR3 DNA reads TGTGCCAGCAGTTCAAGCGGAGCTAGCACAGATACGCAGTATTTT.

This clonotype has just a few counts. The chain combines TRBV24-1 with TRBJ2-3; the D gene could be TRBD1 or TRBD2 (5 bases each). The CDR3 length is 14 residues. V was pared by 9 bases and J by 2 bases, with 14 bases between. Germline loops: CDR1 KGHDR, CDR2 SFDVKD. CDR3 DNA sequence: TGTGCCACCCAGGGAGCGGAGAACACAGATACGCAGTATTTT. It encodes CATQGAENTDTQYF.

Regarding this clonotype: The junction shows a germline mismatch at one end, possibly a read error. The genes are TRBV12-3 or TRBV12-4 and TRBJ1-1; D gene ambiguous. The CDR3 extends over 12 amino acids. CDR3 sequence: CARSLVNTEAFF. CDR3 sequence (DNA): TGTGCCAGAAGTTTGGTGAACACTGAAGCTTTCTTT.

This clonotype was seen a handful of times. This chain connects TRBV7-3 to TRBJ1-2; D unresolved. Germline-derived CDR1 and CDR2 are SGHTA and FQGTGA. The CDR3 consists of 13 residues. Deletions cut 4 bases from V and 8 bases from J, with 14 bases between. CDR3 bases: TGTGCCAGCAGCTATTTCGAGCTGGAGGGCTACACCTTC. As protein: CASSYFELEGYTF. Full variable domain (missing parts from reference TRBV7-3 and TRBJ1-2): GAGVSQTPSNKVTEKGKYVELRCDPISGHTALYWYRQSLGQGPEFLIYFQGTGAADDSGLPNDRFFAVRPEGSVSTLKIQRTERGDSAVYLCASSYFELEGYTFGSGTRLTVV.

This sequence joins TRBV29-1 and TRBJ2-1, with 9 bases aligning to TRBD1. The germline V gene has CDR1 SQVTM and CDR2 ANQGSEA. V was pared by 7 bases and J by 7 bases, with 11 bases of the junction left unmatched. This CDR3 has 14 amino acids. CDR3 residues: CSAAAGTGWNEQFF. DNA for the CDR3: TGCAGCGCTGCGGCTGGGACAGGGTGGAATGAGCAGTTCTTC.

This clonotype was counted between two and nine times. The chain couples TRBV5-1 to TRBJ1-2; no firm D call. Germline V gives CDR1 SGHRS, CDR2 YFSETQ. The V end lost 6 bases, the J end lost 6 bases, and 15 bases lay between the germline ends. The CDR3 contains 13 residues. In DNA form, the CDR3 reads TGCGCCAGCACTTTCCGGGGTTGGGATGGCTACACCTTC. Encoded protein: CASTFRGWDGYTF.